This TCR beta chain comes out of a study of technical replicates of blood from several donors. Repertoires were generated with immunoSEQ multiplex PCR, while TCRdb's copy carries only in-frame clones and drops some. This sample has roughly 85,000 clones, with 94% found just once. This CDR3 is built from 13 residues. V was pared by 1 base and J by 0 bases, with 4 bases between. CDR1 and CDR2 from the germline V gene are KGHSH and LQKENI. The rearrangement links TRBV18 to TRBJ2-7; unclear D gene. The specimen sequenced was T cells isolated from PBMCs. The sequence came from a human donor in good health. The CDR3 protein is CASSPLDSYEQYF. CDR3 nucleotide sequence: TGTGCCAGCTCACCACTAGACTCCTACGAGCAGTACTTC.